The present T cell receptor (beta chain) was sequenced within a study of shared clonotypes between healthy human individuals. The CDR3 consists of 16 residues. CDR1 is SGDLS, CDR2 YYNGEE, per germline. V lost 4 bases and J lost 3; bases outside the gene matches: 4. The data were produced by immunoSEQ multiplex PCR, yet TCRdb's version contains in-frame clones alone and is incomplete. The sample has roughly 500,000 clones, more than 75% seen once; the top ten hold around 14%. The clonotype comes from a woman aged 40 to 50 in good health. Some clones in this sample may be carry-over from other donors' samples. The specimen was PBMCs. The chain uses TRBV9 and TRBJ2-1, with 13 bases identical to TRBD2. As DNA, the CDR3 is TGTGCCAGCAGCACTAGCGGGGGGGCCCTCTACAATGAGCAGTTCTTC. Translated, it gives CASSTSGGALYNEQFF.